This TCR beta chain came from a study of T-cell reconstitution after alpha-beta-depleted transplantation in children. Study findings and constraints: About two months after transplant, alpha-beta T cells reportedly came from several hundred expanded graft clones.

V shed 4 bases, J shed 1 base, and the junction held 11 bases outside the gene matches. This CDR3 has 17 amino acids. CDR1 is SGHNT and CDR2 is YYREEE in the germline V gene (reference sequence). In its sample, this clonotype was seen a few times. Its antigen is unidentified. The TCRbeta library was prepared with unique molecular identifiers. TCRdb ran MiXCR on the PCR reads and lists one entry per CDR3 protein. The repertoire has about 830,000 distinct CDR3 sequences, 16% of them found once; the top ten carry around 5%. The origin of this receptor is a male patient between 10 and 17 years old who had a stem cell transplant for acute lymphoblastic leukemia, so the T cells may come from the graft donor. The gene calls are TRBV5-4 and TRBJ2-7; TRBD2 matches 10 bases. The sample consisted of PBMCs, mostly from graft donor cells, taken 360 days after TCRalphabeta/CD19-depleted stem cell transplant. The CDR3 DNA follows: TGTGCCAGCAGCACTACTAGCGGGACCTGGAGGTCCTACGAGCAGTACTTC. This translates into CASSTTSGTWRSYEQYF.